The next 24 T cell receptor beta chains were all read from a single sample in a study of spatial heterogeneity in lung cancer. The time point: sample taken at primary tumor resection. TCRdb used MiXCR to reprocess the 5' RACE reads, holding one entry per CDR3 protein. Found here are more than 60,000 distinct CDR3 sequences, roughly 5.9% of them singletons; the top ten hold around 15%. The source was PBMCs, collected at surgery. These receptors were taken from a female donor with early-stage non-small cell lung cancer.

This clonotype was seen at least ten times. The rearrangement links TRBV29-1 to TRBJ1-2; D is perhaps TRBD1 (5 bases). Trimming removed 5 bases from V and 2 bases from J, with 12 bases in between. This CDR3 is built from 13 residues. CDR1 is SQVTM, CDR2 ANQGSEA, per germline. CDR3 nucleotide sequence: TGCAGCGTTCGCCAGGGCCGAAACTATGGCTACACCTTC. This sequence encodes CSVRQGRNYGYTF. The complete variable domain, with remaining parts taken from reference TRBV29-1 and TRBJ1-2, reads SAVISQKPSRDICQRGTSLTIQCQVDSQVTMMFWYRQQPGQSLTLIATANQGSEATYESGFVIDKFPISRPNLTFSTLTVSNMSPEDSSIYLCSVRQGRNYGYTFGSGTRLTVV.

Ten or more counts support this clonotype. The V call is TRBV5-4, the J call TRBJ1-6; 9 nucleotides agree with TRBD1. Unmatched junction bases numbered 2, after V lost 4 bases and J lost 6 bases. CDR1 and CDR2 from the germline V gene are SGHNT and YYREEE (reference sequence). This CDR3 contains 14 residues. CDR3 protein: CASSTGQGNSPLHF. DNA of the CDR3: TGTGCCAGCAGCACGGGACAGGGTAATTCACCCCTCCACTTT.

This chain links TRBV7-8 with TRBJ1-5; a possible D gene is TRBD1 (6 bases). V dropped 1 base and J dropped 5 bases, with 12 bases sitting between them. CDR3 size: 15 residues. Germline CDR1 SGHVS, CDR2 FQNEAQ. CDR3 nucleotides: TGTGCCAGCAGCTTAGAGTACAGGGAGGATCAGCCCCAGCATTTT. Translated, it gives CASSLEYREDQPQHF.

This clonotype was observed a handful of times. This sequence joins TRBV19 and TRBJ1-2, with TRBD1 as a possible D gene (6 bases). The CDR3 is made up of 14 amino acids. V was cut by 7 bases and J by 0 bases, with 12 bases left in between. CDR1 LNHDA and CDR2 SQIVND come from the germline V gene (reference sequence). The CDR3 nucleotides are TGTGCCAGTATCGAGGACAGAACTAACTATGGCTACACCTTC. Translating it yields CASIEDRTNYGYTF.

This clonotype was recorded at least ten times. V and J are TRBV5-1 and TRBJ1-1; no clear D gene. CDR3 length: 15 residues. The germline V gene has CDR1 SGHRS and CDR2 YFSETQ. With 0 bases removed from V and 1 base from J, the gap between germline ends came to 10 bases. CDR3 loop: CASSLEGLPNTEAFF. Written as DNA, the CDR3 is TGCGCCAGCAGCTTGGAGGGCTTACCGAACACTGAAGCTTTCTTT.

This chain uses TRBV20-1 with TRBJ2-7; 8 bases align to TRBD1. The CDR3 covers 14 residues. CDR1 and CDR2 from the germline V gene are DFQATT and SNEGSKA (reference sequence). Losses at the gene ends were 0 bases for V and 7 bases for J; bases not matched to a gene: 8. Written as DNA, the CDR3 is TGCAGTGCTAGAGATGACCAGGGGGCTGGGGAGCAGTACGTC. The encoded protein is CSARDDQGAGEQYV.

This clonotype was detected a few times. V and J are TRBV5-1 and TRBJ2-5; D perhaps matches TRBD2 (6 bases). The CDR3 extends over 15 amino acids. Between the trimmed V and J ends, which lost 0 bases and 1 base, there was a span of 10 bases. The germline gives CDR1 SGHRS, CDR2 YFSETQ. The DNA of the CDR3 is TGCGCCAGCAGCTTGGCGCCGGGACTCCAAGAGACCCAGTACTTC. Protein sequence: CASSLAPGLQETQYF.

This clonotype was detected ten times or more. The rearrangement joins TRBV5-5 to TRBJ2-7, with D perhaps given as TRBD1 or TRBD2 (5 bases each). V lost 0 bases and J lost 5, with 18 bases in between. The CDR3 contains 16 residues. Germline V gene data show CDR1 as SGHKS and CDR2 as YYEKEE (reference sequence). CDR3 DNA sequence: TGTGCCAGCAGCTTGGCCGGGACCCCGGGAAGGGACGAGCAGTACTTC. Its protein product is CASSLAGTPGRDEQYF.

The CDR3 coding sequence is TGCGCCAGCAGCGCGGGACAGGAGACGCAGTATTTT. Amino acids: CASSAGQETQYF. The J gene is TRBJ2-3, the V gene TRBV5-1; 8 bases align to TRBD1. V lost 4 bases and J lost 9; bases outside the gene matches: 4. This CDR3 is built from 12 residues. Per the germline V gene, CDR1 is SGHRS and CDR2 is YFSETQ. Supplemented by reference TRBV5-1 and TRBJ2-3, the full variable domain reads KAGVTQTPRYLIKTRGQQVTLSCSPISGHRSVSWYQQTPGQGLQFLFEYFSETQRNKGNFPGRFSGRQFSNSRSEMNVSTLELGDSALYLCASSAGQETQYFGPGTRLTVL.

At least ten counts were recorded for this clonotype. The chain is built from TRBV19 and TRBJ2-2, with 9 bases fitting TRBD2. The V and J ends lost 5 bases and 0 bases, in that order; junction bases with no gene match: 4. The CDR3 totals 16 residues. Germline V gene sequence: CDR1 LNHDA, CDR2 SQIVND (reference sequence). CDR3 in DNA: TGTGCCAGTAGTGTAACTAGCGGGTCGAACACCGGGGAGCTGTTTTTT. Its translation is CASSVTSGSNTGELFF.

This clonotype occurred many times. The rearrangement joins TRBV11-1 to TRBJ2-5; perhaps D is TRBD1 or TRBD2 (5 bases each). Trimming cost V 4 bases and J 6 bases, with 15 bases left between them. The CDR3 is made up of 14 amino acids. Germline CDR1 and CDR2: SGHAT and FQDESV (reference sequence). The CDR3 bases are TGTGCCAGCAGCTCCCGGACGGGGCGGAAGACCCAGTACTTC. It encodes CASSSRTGRKTQYF.

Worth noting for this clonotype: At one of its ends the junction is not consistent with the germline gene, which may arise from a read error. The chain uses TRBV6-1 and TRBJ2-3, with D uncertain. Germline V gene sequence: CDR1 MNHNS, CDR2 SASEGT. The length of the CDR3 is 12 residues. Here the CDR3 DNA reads TGTGCCAGCAGGGAAGTAGGGGATACGCAGTATTTT. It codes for CASREVGDTQYF.

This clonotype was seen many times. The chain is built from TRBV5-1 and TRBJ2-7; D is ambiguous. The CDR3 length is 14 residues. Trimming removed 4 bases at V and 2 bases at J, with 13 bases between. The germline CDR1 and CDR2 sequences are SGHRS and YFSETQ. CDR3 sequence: CASSPRTETYEQYF. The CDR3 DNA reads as TGCGCCAGCAGCCCCAGGACCGAGACCTACGAGCAGTACTTC.

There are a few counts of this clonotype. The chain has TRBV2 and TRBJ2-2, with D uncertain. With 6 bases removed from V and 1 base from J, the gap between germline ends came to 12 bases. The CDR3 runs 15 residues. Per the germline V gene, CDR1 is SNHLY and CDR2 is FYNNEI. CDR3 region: CASSPMRQNTGELFF. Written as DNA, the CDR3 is TGTGCCAGCAGCCCCATGAGACAGAACACCGGGGAGCTGTTTTTT.

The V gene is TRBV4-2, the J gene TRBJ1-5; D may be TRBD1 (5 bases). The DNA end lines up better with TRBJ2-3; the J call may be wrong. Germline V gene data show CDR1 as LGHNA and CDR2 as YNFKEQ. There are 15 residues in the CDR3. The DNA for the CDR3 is TGTGCCAGCAGCGGGGCAGGCAATAACGGCGAACCCCAGTATTTT. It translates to CASSGAGNNGEPQYF.

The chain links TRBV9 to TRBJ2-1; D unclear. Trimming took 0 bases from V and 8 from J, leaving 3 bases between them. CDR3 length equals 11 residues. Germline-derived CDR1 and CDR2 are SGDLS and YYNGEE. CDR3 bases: TGTGCCAGCAGCGTAGGGGATGAGCAGTTCTTC. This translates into CASSVGDEQFF.

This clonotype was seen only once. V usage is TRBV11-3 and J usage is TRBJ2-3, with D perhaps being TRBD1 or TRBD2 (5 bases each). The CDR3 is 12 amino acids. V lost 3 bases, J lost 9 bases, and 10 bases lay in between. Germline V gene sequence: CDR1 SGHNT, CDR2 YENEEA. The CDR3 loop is CASSFVGPTQYF. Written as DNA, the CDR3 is TGTGCCAGCAGCTTCGTGGGACCAACGCAGTATTTT.

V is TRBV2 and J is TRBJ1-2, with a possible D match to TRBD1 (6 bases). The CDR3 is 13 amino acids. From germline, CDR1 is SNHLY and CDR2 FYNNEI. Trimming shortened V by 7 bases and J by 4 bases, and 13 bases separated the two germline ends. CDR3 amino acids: CASTFRGSYGYTF. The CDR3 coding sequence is TGTGCCAGCACGTTCAGGGGTTCCTATGGCTACACCTTC.

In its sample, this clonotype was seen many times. This CDR3 is CASSFGGKSYEQYV. For the CDR3, the DNA is TGTGCCAGCAGTTTCGGTGGGAAGTCCTACGAGCAGTACGTC. The V gene is TRBV12-3 or TRBV12-4, the J gene TRBJ2-7; D uncertain. V dropped 3 bases and J dropped 1 base, with 10 bases sitting between them. The CDR3 contains 14 residues.

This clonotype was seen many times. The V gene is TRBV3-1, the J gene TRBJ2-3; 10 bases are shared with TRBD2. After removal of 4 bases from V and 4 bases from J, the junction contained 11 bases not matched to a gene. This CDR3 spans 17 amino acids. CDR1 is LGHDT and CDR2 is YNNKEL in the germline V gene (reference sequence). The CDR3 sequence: CASSRLGTSEFSDTQYF. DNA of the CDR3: TGTGCCAGCAGCCGTTTAGGGACTAGCGAGTTTTCAGATACGCAGTATTTT.

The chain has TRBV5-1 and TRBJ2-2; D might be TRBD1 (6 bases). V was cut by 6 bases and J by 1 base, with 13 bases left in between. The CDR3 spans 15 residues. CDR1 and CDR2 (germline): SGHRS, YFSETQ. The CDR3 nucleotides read TGCGCCAGCACCCCGGGACATAAGAACACCGGGGAGCTGTTTTTT. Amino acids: CASTPGHKNTGELFF.

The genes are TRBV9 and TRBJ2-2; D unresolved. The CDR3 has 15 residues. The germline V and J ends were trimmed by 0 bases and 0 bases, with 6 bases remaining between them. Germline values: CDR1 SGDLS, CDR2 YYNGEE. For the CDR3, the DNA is TGTGCCAGCAGCGTAGAAGGGACGAACACCGGGGAGCTGTTTTTT. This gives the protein CASSVEGTNTGELFF.

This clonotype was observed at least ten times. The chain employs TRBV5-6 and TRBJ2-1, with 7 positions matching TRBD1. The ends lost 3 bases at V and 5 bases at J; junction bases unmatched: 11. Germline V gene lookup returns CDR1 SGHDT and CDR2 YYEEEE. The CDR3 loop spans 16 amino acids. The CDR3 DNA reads TGTGCCAGCAGCTCCAGGACAGGTTGGACGAACAATGAGCAGTTCTTC. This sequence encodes CASSSRTGWTNNEQFF.

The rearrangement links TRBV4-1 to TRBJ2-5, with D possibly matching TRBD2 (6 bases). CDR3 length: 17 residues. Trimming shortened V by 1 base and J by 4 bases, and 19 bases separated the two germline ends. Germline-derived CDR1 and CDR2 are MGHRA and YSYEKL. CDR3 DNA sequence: TGCGCCAGCAGCCAAGGCCCGGGCGGGGATAAGGGAGAGACCCAGTACTTC. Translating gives CASSQGPGGDKGETQYF.